The TCR beta chain under discussion was sequenced for a study of blood T cell repertoires in COVID-19. Study in general: Italy, Spain and the United States were the sources of the convalescent and acute COVID-19 samples. In each case, the material was cDNA or gDNA derived from T cells, B-cell-depleted T cells, or PBMCs.

The CDR3 has 15 residues. The V gene lost 2 bases and the J gene lost 6 bases, with 13 bases spanning the gap. Germline V gene data show CDR1 as SEHNR and CDR2 as FQNEAQ (reference sequence). Seattle participants joined during active infection and were tracked over time. Source study methods: Reference gene primer amplification yielded estimated nucleated cell counts. Profiled with immunoSEQ multiplex PCR; TCRdb holds only in-frame clones, not every one. The V and J calls and clone size are taken from that table; D and trimming were inferred from the DNA. The sample carries 45,000 to 60,000 clones, approximately 83% recorded once.

The clonotype comes from a man older than 75 with COVID-19, enrolled during active disease. The chain joins TRBV7-9 to TRBJ1-4, with D possibly matching TRBD1 (6 bases). What was sequenced was peripheral blood. CDR3 sequence: CASSLYQGRDEKLFF. CDR3 nucleotides: TGTGCCAGCAGCTTATACCAGGGGCGGGATGAAAAACTGTTTTTT.